Below, 15 T cell receptor beta chains from the same sample are listed, as sequenced in a study of T cells in Graves' hyperthyroidism and ophthalmopathy (dated by TCRdb to the late 2010s). Library method: multiplex PCR. TCRdb records Illumina HiSeq 2000 as the sequencer. The TCR beta CDR3 regions were amplified from RNA transcripts. The TCR CDR3 was subjected to a first round of RT-PCR using the HTBI primer set and the Qiagen OneStep RT-PCR kit. TCRdb reanalyzed the raw reads on its own, using fastp at Q25 for trimming and MiXCR for clone calling, and kept in-frame beta chains. Rows are combined by CDR3 protein, so each entry shows the most common genes and DNA. The sample includes more than 350,000 distinct CDR3 sequences, with approximately 18% observed a single time. The ten largest clonotypes hold 30% to 40% of the sample. Sequencing used blood. These receptors were obtained from a woman in her 30s with Graves' hyperthyroidism that later progressed to Graves' ophthalmopathy.

Many counts were recorded for this clonotype. This rearrangement joins TRBV12-3 or TRBV12-4 to TRBJ2-7; maybe TRBD1 (6 bases). Trimming stripped 4 bases from V and 1 base from J, with 26 bases between. This CDR3 contains 19 residues. CDR3 in DNA: TGTGCCAGCAGTTCGCATGCTATAATCGGGACACCTGATTCCTACGAGCAGTACTTC. As protein: CASSSHAIIGTPDSYEQYF.

This clonotype occurred many times. The chain uses TRBV11-3 and TRBJ2-2; D gene ambiguous. The V gene's germline CDR1 is SGHNT and CDR2 YENEEA. The CDR3 has 13 residues. Trimming cost V 5 bases and J 7 bases, with 11 bases left between them. Here the CDR3 reads CASSQQSDGELFF. The CDR3 nucleotides are TGTGCCAGCAGCCAACAGTCAGACGGGGAGCTGTTTTTT.

This clonotype appeared a few times. The chain combines TRBV4-1 with TRBJ2-1; D possibly corresponds to TRBD2 (6 bases). The germline V gene has CDR1 MGHRA and CDR2 YSYEKL. V was trimmed by 4 bases and J by 7 bases, leaving 17 bases between them. This CDR3 comprises 15 residues. CDR3 nucleotide sequence: TGCGCCAGCAGCCCCTCTTCCGGGGGTCGGAATGAGCAGTTCTTC. Protein product: CASSPSSGGRNEQFF.

This clonotype appeared many times. This chain links TRBV12-3 or TRBV12-4 with TRBJ2-7; D remains ambiguous. Trimming took off 4 bases at V and 4 bases at J, with 11 bases between the two ends. This CDR3 spans 13 amino acids. CDR3: CASSSMADYEQYF. Written as DNA, the CDR3 is TGTGCCAGCAGTTCTATGGCGGATTACGAGCAGTACTTC.

The table lists this clonotype with a few counts. V is TRBV27 and J is TRBJ2-2, with 7 bases identical to TRBD1. Germline trimming cut 6 bases from V and 7 bases from J; bases unmatched to any gene: 8. Germline loops: CDR1 MNHEY, CDR2 SMNVEV (reference sequence). This CDR3 comprises 14 residues. For the CDR3, the DNA is TGTGCCAGCAGGCCAGGAAGGGGGCTCGGGGAGCTGTTTTTT. Translating it yields CASRPGRGLGELFF.

The chain joins TRBV3-1 to TRBJ2-1, with D possibly TRBD2 on 6 matching bases. This CDR3 comprises 15 residues. Germline lookup yields CDR1 LGHDT and CDR2 YNNKEL (reference sequence). V lost 6 bases to trimming and J lost 6 bases, with 18 bases between them. DNA for the CDR3: TGTGCCAGCAGATCCCGAAACATGCGGGGCAATGAGCAGTTCTTC. Translating it yields CASRSRNMRGNEQFF.

The chain employs TRBV6-1 and TRBJ2-4; TRBD1 is a possible D gene (5 bases). The length of the CDR3 is 12 residues. Trimming shortened V by 5 bases and J by 12 bases, and 14 bases separated the two germline ends. The germline V gene has CDR1 MNHNS and CDR2 SASEGT. CDR3 sequence (DNA): TGTGCCAGCAGTCAATCACTGACAGATCAGTACTTC. Encoded protein: CASSQSLTDQYF.

The CDR3 region is CASSLAGGGRGGELFF. For the CDR3, the DNA is TGTGCCAGCAGTCTGGCGGGAGGCGGGAGAGGAGGGGAGCTGTTTTTT. The V gene is TRBV27, the J gene TRBJ2-2; 8 bases match TRBD2. The length of the CDR3 is 16 residues. Germline CDR1 MNHEY, CDR2 SMNVEV (reference sequence). With V trimmed by 5 bases and J by 8 bases, 13 bases remained unmatched.

This clonotype was seen more than once but under ten times. This chain uses TRBV6-1 with TRBJ1-4; 7 bases map to TRBD1. Germline lookup yields CDR1 MNHNS and CDR2 SASEGT. The CDR3 spans 17 residues. The J segment lost 2 bases and the V segment lost 6 bases, leaving 12 bases of the junction unmatched. The CDR3 DNA follows: TGTGCCAGCAGGGACAACAGGGGAACTACCACTAATGAAAAACTGTTTTTT. It translates to CASRDNRGTTTNEKLFF.

J is TRBJ2-5 and V is TRBV5-1, with a weak D call TRBD2 (6 bases). The germline V gene has CDR1 SGHRS and CDR2 YFSETQ. V gave up 0 bases and J gave up 5 bases, with 11 bases separating them. The CDR3 contains 14 residues. CDR3 amino acids: CASSLGRERETQYF. The CDR3 bases are TGCGCCAGCAGCTTGGGCCGGGAGCGGGAGACCCAGTACTTC.

This clonotype was seen repeatedly, ten times or more. The gene calls are TRBV11-2 and TRBJ1-1, with D possibly TRBD1 on 6 matching bases. Germline V gives CDR1 SGHAT, CDR2 FQNNGV. The germline V and J ends were trimmed by 5 bases and 9 bases, with 22 bases remaining between them. The CDR3 sequence is 15 residues long. CDR3 in amino acids: CASSLTGTRPGQAFF. In DNA, the CDR3 is TGTGCCAGCAGCCTGACCGGGACACGCCCTGGCCAAGCTTTCTTT.

In this sample, this clonotype turned up many times. V is TRBV7-8 and J is TRBJ1-5, with D possibly being TRBD1 (5 bases). This CDR3 has 12 residues. Trimming removed 4 bases at V and 9 bases at J, with 10 bases between. Germline-derived CDR1 and CDR2 are SGHVS and FQNEAQ. Written as DNA, the CDR3 is TGTGCCAGCAGCTCAGGGTCCTGGCCCCAGCATTTT. This gives the protein CASSSGSWPQHF.

This clonotype was seen a few times. The CDR3 DNA follows: TGCAGTGCTAGGGACCTACTCCGGGCCACCTATCAGCCCCAGCATTTT. It encodes CSARDLLRATYQPQHF. This sequence joins TRBV20-1 and TRBJ1-5; D uncertain. V was clipped by 3 bases and J by 5 bases, with 20 bases between them. The CDR3 loop spans 16 amino acids. CDR1 and CDR2 (germline): DFQATT, SNEGSKA (reference sequence).

This sequence joins TRBV5-1 and TRBJ2-2, with 9 positions matching TRBD1. CDR1 is SGHRS and CDR2 is YFSETQ in the germline V gene. After removal of 5 bases from V and 6 bases from J, the junction contained 5 bases not matched to a gene. This CDR3 is 14 amino acids long. CDR3 residues: CASRITGGSGELFF. CDR3 DNA sequence: TGCGCCAGCAGGATTACAGGGGGCTCCGGGGAGCTGTTTTTT. Together with reference TRBV5-1 and TRBJ2-2, the CDR3 gives the full variable domain: KAGVTQTPRYLIKTRGQQVTLSCSPISGHRSVSWYQQTPGQGLQFLFEYFSETQRNKGNFPGRFSGRQFSNSRSEMNVSTLELGDSALYLCASRITGGSGELFFGEGSRLTVL.

This clonotype was detected only a few times. This chain joins TRBV4-1 and TRBJ2-7; no definite D call. Germline V lookup: CDR1 MGHRA, CDR2 YSYEKL. The CDR3 consists of 14 residues. Trimming removed 1 base from V and 0 bases from J, with 7 bases in between. In DNA form, the CDR3 reads TGCGCCAGCAGCCAAGGACCGAGCTCCTACGAGCAGTACTTC. It specifies CASSQGPSSYEQYF.